These 26 T cell receptor beta chains came from one sample sequenced in a study of vaccination effects on CD4 cells after COVID-19. Pools of viral peptides were used by the ViraFEST assay to expand antigen-specific CD4+ T cells ahead of sequencing. The culture ran for about eleven days before CD4+ T cells were isolated. Nucleocapsid antibodies were negative in the vaccine recipients, who had never had SARS-CoV-2 infection. Sequencing used immunoSEQ multiplex PCR; TCRdb keeps in-frame clones, though not all of them. The sample lists tens of thousands of clones, 70% occurring once. No antigen has been identified for these receptors. The source material was CD4+ T cells from PBMCs cultured with HCoV-OC43 spike peptides, sampled before COVID-19 vaccination. This sample's subset: HCoV-OC43 spike overlapping peptide pool stimulation. The receptors here all came from a human donor who received a COVID-19 vaccine.

The chain carries TRBV5-6 and TRBJ2-4; TRBD1 might be the D (6 bases). Germline values: CDR1 SGHDT, CDR2 YYEEEE. V lost 6 bases and J lost 0, with 10 bases in between. The CDR3 runs 14 residues. CDR3 nucleotides: TGTGCCAGCACTAGGGGGATAGCCAAAAACATTCAGTACTTC. It translates to CASTRGIAKNIQYF.

This clone was counted only a few times. The chain recombines TRBV2 with TRBJ2-7; D might be TRBD2 (6 bases). The CDR3 extends over 13 amino acids. In germline, CDR1 is SNHLY, CDR2 FYNNEI. V was cut by 5 bases and J by 2 bases, with 10 bases left in between. The CDR3 region has the DNA TGTGCCAGCAGTCTGGGACTTGCCTACGAGCAGTACTTC. This encodes CASSLGLAYEQYF.

This clone was detected only once. V is TRBV5-1 and J is TRBJ2-7; 16 nucleotides agree with TRBD2. CDR1 and CDR2 from the germline V gene are SGHRS and YFSETQ. This CDR3 is 17 amino acids long. Trimming cost V 1 base and J 5 bases; bases outside gene matches: 6. The CDR3 loop reads CASSLPGTSGGANEQYF. CDR3 in DNA: TGCGCCAGCAGCTTGCCCGGGACTAGCGGGGGGGCCAACGAGCAGTACTTC. Full variable domain (outside the CDR3, taken from reference TRBV5-1 and TRBJ2-7): KAGVTQTPRYLIKTRGQQVTLSCSPISGHRSVSWYQQTPGQGLQFLFEYFSETQRNKGNFPGRFSGRQFSNSRSEMNVSTLELGDSALYLCASSLPGTSGGANEQYFGPGTRLTVT.

The genes are TRBV19 and TRBJ2-5; no firm D call. The CDR3 consists of 14 residues. The germline gives CDR1 LNHDA, CDR2 SQIVND (reference sequence). Trimming shortened V by 2 bases and J by 5 bases, and 12 bases separated the two germline ends. CDR3 region: CASSITYSAETQYF. In DNA, the CDR3 is TGTGCCAGTAGTATAACCTACAGCGCGGAGACCCAGTACTTC.

The chain links TRBV6-5 to TRBJ2-1; D is undetermined. The CDR3 spans 15 residues. V lost 7 bases and J 2 bases, leaving 15 bases between the germline ends. The germline V gene has CDR1 MNHEY and CDR2 SVGAGI. CDR3 residues: CASTESPLTYNEQFF. DNA of the CDR3: TGTGCCAGCACCGAATCCCCTCTTACCTACAATGAGCAGTTCTTC.

This chain joins TRBV10-3 and TRBJ2-1; the match to TRBD1 covers 7 bases. The V and J ends lost 4 bases and 0 bases, in that order; junction bases with no gene match: 3. Germline V lookup: CDR1 ENHRY, CDR2 SYGVKD. The CDR3 runs 15 residues. The CDR3 spells CAISVGQSSYNEQFF. The CDR3 DNA is TGTGCCATCAGTGTGGGACAGAGCTCCTACAATGAGCAGTTCTTC.

This chain connects TRBV18 to TRBJ1-6; D not certain. CDR1 and CDR2 (germline): KGHSH, LQKENI. CDR3 length: 14 amino acids. The germline V and J ends were trimmed by 3 bases and 5 bases, with 8 bases remaining between them. This CDR3 reads CASSPRNDNSPLHF. CDR3 nucleotide sequence: TGTGCCAGCTCACCTCGCAACGATAATTCACCCCTCCACTTT.

The chain links TRBV6-5 to TRBJ1-2; D is perhaps TRBD1 (5 bases). Germline V gene sequence: CDR1 MNHEY, CDR2 SVGAGI. This CDR3 comprises 13 residues. Between the trimmed V and J ends, which lost 6 bases and 8 bases, there was a span of 16 bases. CDR3 residues: CASRPRDLGGYTF. DNA of the CDR3: TGTGCCAGCAGACCTAGGGACTTGGGGGGCTACACCTTC.

V is TRBV5-1 and J is TRBJ2-6, with 11 bases aligning to TRBD1. V shed 4 bases and J 0 bases; nucleotides not matched to a gene: 6. Germline CDR1 and CDR2: SGHRS and YFSETQ. The CDR3 has 18 amino acids. The CDR3 protein is CASSGSGTGGSGANVLTF. As DNA, the CDR3 is TGCGCCAGCAGCGGATCCGGGACAGGGGGCTCTGGGGCCAACGTCCTGACTTTC.

In its sample, this clone was seen a few times. This chain connects TRBV5-1 to TRBJ2-1, with D unclear. Germline V gene data show CDR1 as SGHRS and CDR2 as YFSETQ. V lost 1 base and J lost 8, with 4 bases in between. The CDR3 consists of 11 residues. The chain's CDR3 is CASSLSHEQFF. CDR3 sequence (DNA): TGCGCCAGCAGCTTGAGCCATGAGCAGTTCTTC.

This clone was observed a few times. This sequence joins TRBV19 and TRBJ2-1; 8 nucleotides match TRBD2. The CDR3 runs to 16 residues. V dropped 3 bases and J dropped 7; count of bases not matched to a gene: 11. Per the germline V gene, CDR1 is LNHDA and CDR2 is SQIVND (reference sequence). Here the CDR3 DNA reads TGTGCCAGTAGTATCGCGGGGAGCGGGGGAAATAATGAGCAGTTCTTC. Translated, it gives CASSIAGSGGNNEQFF.

The V gene is TRBV13, the J gene TRBJ2-3; a weak D match, TRBD2 (5 bases). The germline V and J ends were trimmed by 2 bases and 1 base, with 13 bases remaining between them. Germline-derived CDR1 and CDR2 are PRHDT and FYEKMQ (reference sequence). This CDR3 has 16 residues. CDR3 in amino acids: CASSLSRGLRTDTQYF. For the CDR3, the DNA is TGTGCCAGCAGCTTAAGCCGGGGTCTACGCACAGATACGCAGTATTTT.

V usage is TRBV5-4 and J usage is TRBJ1-2; tentatively, D is TRBD1 (6 bases). This CDR3 is 13 amino acids long. Germline V gene lookup returns CDR1 SGHNT and CDR2 YYREEE (reference sequence). V gave up 3 bases and J gave up 4 bases, with 10 bases separating them. The CDR3 nucleotides read TGTGCCAGCAGCTCGGGACACGTCTATGGCTACACCTTC. It codes for CASSSGHVYGYTF.

The chain joins TRBV12-5 to TRBJ1-5; possibly TRBD1 for D (6 bases). The ends were cut back, 6 bases at V and 5 bases at J, with 8 bases in the middle. The CDR3 spans 12 residues. CDR1 LGHNT and CDR2 FRNRAP come from the germline V gene. CDR3 nucleotide sequence: TGTGCTAGTGGCTCAGGGGATCAGCCCCAGCATTTT. Translated: CASGSGDQPQHF.

The chain combines TRBV2 with TRBJ2-2; D might be TRBD1 or TRBD2, each matching 5 bases. This CDR3 region has 16 residues. Germline assignment: CDR1 SNHLY and CDR2 FYNNEI. The V and J ends lost 6 bases and 2 bases respectively, with 16 bases between them. The DNA for the CDR3 is TGTGCCAGCAGAGCTACCGGGACCCCAAACACCGGGGAGCTGTTTTTT. This encodes CASRATGTPNTGELFF.

This clone showed up just a few times. This chain joins TRBV18 and TRBJ1-5; D is unresolved. V lost 3 bases and J 2 bases, leaving 8 bases between the germline ends. Germline assignment: CDR1 KGHSH and CDR2 LQKENI. The CDR3 extends over 14 amino acids. The CDR3 DNA sequence: TGTGCCAGCTCACCCGGTAGGGGCAATCAGCCCCAGCATTTT. Protein sequence: CASSPGRGNQPQHF.

The rearrangement uses TRBV30 and TRBJ1-5; no definite D call. The CDR3 spans 14 residues. Germline loops: CDR1 GTSNPN, CDR2 SVGIG (reference sequence). V was clipped by 5 bases and J by 5 bases, with 16 bases between them. In DNA, the CDR3 is TGTGCCTGGGGAAAGACGGGCCGATATCAGCCCCAGCATTTT. This gives the protein CAWGKTGRYQPQHF.

This clone was seen only a few times. V gene TRBV7-2 combines with J gene TRBJ1-5, with D hard to call. Per germline, CDR1 SGHTA and CDR2 FQGNSA. This CDR3 is 12 amino acids long. The V end lost 4 bases, the J end lost 7 bases, and 8 bases lay between the germline ends. Here the CDR3 reads CASSSPRQPQHF. CDR3 nucleotide sequence: TGTGCCAGCAGCTCCCCCCGGCAGCCCCAGCATTTT.

This sequence joins TRBV5-6 and TRBJ1-1; TRBD1 might be the D (6 bases). The germline V gene encodes CDR1 SGHDT and CDR2 YYEEEE. Trimming left V 5 bases short and J 1 base short, with 12 bases between. The CDR3 contains 14 residues. The CDR3 nucleotides are TGTGCCAGCAGGCCGACAGGCCCGAACACTGAAGCTTTCTTT. This encodes CASRPTGPNTEAFF. The complete variable domain, with remaining parts taken from reference TRBV5-6 and TRBJ1-1, reads DAGVTQSPTHLIKTRGQQVTLRCSPKSGHDTVSWYQQALGQGPQFIFQYYEEEERQRGNFPDRFSGHQFPNYSSELNVNALLLGDSALYLCASRPTGPNTEAFFGQGTRLTVV.

V and J are TRBV6-5 and TRBJ1-6, with D possibly being TRBD1 (6 bases). Germline assignment: CDR1 MNHEY and CDR2 SVGAGI. This CDR3 has 14 residues. Deletions cut 4 bases from V and 4 bases from J, with 8 bases between. The CDR3 region has the DNA TGTGCCAGCAGTTCGGGACAATATAATTCACCCCTCCACTTT. The encoded protein is CASSSGQYNSPLHF.

This clone was counted a single time. The chain has TRBV29-1 and TRBJ2-3, with D possibly TRBD2 on 5 matching bases. Trimming left V 5 bases short and J 2 bases short, with 11 bases between. Germline CDR1 and CDR2: SQVTM and ANQGSEA. The CDR3 runs to 13 residues. In DNA form, the CDR3 reads TGCAGCGTTCGCGGGCACTACACAGATACGCAGTATTTT. Translating it yields CSVRGHYTDTQYF.

This clone was seen just once. The rearrangement uses TRBV11-1 and TRBJ2-6, with a weak D call TRBD1 (6 bases). The CDR3 extends over 15 amino acids. The germline V and J ends were trimmed by 1 base and 2 bases, with 6 bases remaining between them. The germline CDR1 and CDR2 sequences are SGHAT and FQDESV (reference sequence). CDR3 nucleotide sequence: TGTGCCAGCAGCTTAGACAGGGCTGGGGCCAACGTCCTGACTTTC. Its protein product is CASSLDRAGANVLTF.

The V call is TRBV20-1, the J call TRBJ2-5; D is unclear. V was cut by 3 bases and J by 3 bases, with 11 bases left in between. Looked up from germline, CDR1 is DFQATT and CDR2 is SNEGSKA (reference sequence). CDR3 length equals 13 residues. CDR3: CSASSWQEETQYF. Written as DNA, the CDR3 is TGCAGTGCTAGTTCCTGGCAGGAAGAGACCCAGTACTTC.

The V gene is TRBV5-4, the J gene TRBJ2-7; possibly TRBD1 for D (5 bases). The germline CDR1 and CDR2 sequences are SGHNT and YYREEE (reference sequence). V dropped 4 bases and J dropped 5 bases, with 19 bases sitting between them. The CDR3 length is 15 residues. For the CDR3, the DNA is TGTGCCAGCAGCGCCGACAGCCTAGGGTCTAACGAGCAGTACTTC. Translation: CASSADSLGSNEQYF.

The chain couples TRBV5-1 to TRBJ2-1; D may correspond to TRBD1 or TRBD2 (6 bases each). Trimming took 1 base from V and 3 from J, leaving 11 bases between them. The CDR3 is 15 residues long. Germline V gives CDR1 SGHRS, CDR2 YFSETQ. In nucleotides, the CDR3 is TGCGCCAGCAGCTTGACGGGGGCGAACTACAATGAGCAGTTCTTC. Residues: CASSLTGANYNEQFF.

This clone appeared a few times. V gene TRBV15 combines with J gene TRBJ2-2, with 8 bases identical to TRBD2. The CDR3 totals 16 residues. Per the germline V gene, CDR1 is LNHNV and CDR2 is YYDKDF (reference sequence). V was clipped by 0 bases and J by 4 bases; unmatched bases: 4. The CDR3 DNA reads as TGTGCCACCAGCAGAGATCCGGGGGGGACCACCGGGGAGCTGTTTTTT. Protein product: CATSRDPGGTTGELFF.